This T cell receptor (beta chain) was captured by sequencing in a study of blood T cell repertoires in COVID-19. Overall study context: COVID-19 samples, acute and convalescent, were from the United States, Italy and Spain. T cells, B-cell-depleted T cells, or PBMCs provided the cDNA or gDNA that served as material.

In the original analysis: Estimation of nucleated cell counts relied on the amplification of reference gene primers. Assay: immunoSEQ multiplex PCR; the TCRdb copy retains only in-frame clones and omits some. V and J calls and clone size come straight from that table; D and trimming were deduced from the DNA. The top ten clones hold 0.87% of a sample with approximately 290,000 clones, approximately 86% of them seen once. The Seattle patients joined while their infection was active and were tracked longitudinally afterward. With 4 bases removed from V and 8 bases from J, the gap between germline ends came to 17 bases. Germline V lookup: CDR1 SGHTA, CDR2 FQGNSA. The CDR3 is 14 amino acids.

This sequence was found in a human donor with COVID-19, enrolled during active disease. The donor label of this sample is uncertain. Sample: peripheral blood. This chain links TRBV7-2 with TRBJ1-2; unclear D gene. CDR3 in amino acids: CASSSQAGSRGYTF. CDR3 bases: TGTGCCAGCAGCTCCCAGGCAGGCTCCAGGGGCTACACCTTC.